This T cell receptor beta chain was found in a study of blood T cell repertoires in COVID-19. Study at large: PBMCs, B-cell-depleted T cells, or T cells provided the cDNA or gDNA that made up the material.

As originally analysed: Reference gene primer amplification gave estimated nucleated cell counts. TCRdb's table, derived via immunoSEQ multiplex PCR, lists solely in-frame clones and lacks some. V, J and clone size reflect that table, while D and trimming were determined from the DNA. In the table there are 200,000 to 250,000 clones, 65% to 90% of which are singletons. The age range of participants was about 18 to 95 years, with residence in about 25 US areas. The germline V and J ends were trimmed by 2 bases and 6 bases, with 11 bases remaining between them. CDR3 size: 14 residues. Germline V CDR1 and CDR2: KGHSY, FQNENV.

V gene TRBV16 combines with J gene TRBJ1-5; D remains unclear. The origin of this receptor is a woman between 45 and 60 years old with acute COVID-19. Input material: PBMCs or T cells enriched from blood (not recorded which). CDR3 loop: CASSQGTQFQPQHF. The CDR3 DNA reads as TGTGCCAGCAGCCAAGGTACACAATTTCAGCCCCAGCATTTT.